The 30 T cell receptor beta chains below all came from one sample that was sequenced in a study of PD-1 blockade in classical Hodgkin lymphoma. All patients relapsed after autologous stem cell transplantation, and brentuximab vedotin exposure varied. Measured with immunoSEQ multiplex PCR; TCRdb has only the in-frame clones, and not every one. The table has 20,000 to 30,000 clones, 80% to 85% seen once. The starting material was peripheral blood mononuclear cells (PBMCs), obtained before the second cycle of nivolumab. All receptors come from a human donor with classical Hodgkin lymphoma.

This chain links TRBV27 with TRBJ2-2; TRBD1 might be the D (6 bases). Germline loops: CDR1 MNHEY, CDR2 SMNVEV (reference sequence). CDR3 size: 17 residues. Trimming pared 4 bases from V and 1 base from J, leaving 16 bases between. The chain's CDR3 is CASSSHSGTLNTGELFF. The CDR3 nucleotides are TGTGCCAGCAGTTCTCACTCAGGGACATTGAACACCGGGGAGCTGTTTTTT.

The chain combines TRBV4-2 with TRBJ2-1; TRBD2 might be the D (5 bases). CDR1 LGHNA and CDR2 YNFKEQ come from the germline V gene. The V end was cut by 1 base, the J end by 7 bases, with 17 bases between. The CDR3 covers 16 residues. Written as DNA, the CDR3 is TGTGCCAGCAGCCAAGCTTCCAGAGGGTCCAATAATGAGCAGTTCTTC. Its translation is CASSQASRGSNNEQFF.

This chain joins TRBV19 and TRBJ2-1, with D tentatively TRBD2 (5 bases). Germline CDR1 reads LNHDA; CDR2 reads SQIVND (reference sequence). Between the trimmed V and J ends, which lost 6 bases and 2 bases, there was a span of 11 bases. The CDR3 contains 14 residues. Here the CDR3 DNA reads TGTGCCAGTAGCTGGACTCCAGCCTACAATGAGCAGTTCTTC. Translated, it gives CASSWTPAYNEQFF. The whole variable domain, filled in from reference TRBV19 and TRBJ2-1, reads DGGITQSPKYLFRKEGQNVTLSCEQNLNHDAMYWYRQDPGQGLRLIYYSQIVNDFQKGDIAEGYSVSREKKESFPLTVTSAQKNPTAFYLCASSWTPAYNEQFFGPGTRLTVL.

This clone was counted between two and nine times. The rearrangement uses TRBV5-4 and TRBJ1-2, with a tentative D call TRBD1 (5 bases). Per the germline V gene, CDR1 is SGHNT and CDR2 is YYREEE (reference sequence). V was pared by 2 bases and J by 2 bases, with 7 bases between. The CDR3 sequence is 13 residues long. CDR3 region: CASSFTGNYGYTF. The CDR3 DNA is TGTGCCAGCAGCTTCACAGGCAACTATGGCTACACCTTC.

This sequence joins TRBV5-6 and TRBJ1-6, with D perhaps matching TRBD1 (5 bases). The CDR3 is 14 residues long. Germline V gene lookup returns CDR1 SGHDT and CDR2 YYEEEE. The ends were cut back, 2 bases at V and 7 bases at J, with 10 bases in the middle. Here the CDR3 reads CASSFRDQNSPLHF. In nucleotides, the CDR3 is TGTGCCAGCAGCTTCCGGGACCAGAATTCACCCCTCCACTTT.

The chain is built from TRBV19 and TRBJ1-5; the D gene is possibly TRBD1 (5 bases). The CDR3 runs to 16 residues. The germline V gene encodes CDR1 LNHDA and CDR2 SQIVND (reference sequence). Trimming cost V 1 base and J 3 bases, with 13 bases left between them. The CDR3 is CASSIGPGAFNQPQHF. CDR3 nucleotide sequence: TGTGCCAGTAGTATAGGCCCCGGGGCCTTCAATCAGCCCCAGCATTTT.

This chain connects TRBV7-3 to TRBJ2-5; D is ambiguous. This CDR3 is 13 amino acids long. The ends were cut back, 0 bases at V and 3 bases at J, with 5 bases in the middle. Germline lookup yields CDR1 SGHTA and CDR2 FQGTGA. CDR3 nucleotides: TGTGCCAGCAGCTTAACGGCCGAAGAGACCCAGTACTTC. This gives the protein CASSLTAEETQYF. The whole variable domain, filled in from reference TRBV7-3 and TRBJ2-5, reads GAGVSQTPSNKVTEKGKYVELRCDPISGHTALYWYRQSLGQGPEFLIYFQGTGAADDSGLPNDRFFAVRPEGSVSTLKIQRTERGDSAVYLCASSLTAEETQYFGPGTRLLVL.

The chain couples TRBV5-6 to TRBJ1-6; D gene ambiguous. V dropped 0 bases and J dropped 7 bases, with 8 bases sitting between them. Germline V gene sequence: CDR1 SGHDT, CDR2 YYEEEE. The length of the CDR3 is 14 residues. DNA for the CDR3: TGTGCCAGCAGCTTGGCTTCAAAGAATTCACCCCTCCACTTT. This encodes CASSLASKNSPLHF.

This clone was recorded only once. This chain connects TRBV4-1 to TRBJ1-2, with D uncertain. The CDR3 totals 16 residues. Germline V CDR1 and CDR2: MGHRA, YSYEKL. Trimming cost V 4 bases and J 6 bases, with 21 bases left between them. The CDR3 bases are TGCGCCAGCAGCCGCCCTCTAGCGGGCAGAGTAAATGGCTACACCTTC. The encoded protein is CASSRPLAGRVNGYTF.

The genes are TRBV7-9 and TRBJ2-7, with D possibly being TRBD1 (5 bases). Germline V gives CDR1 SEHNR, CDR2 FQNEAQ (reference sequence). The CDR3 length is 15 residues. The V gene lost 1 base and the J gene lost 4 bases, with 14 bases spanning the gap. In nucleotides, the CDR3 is TGTGCCAGCAGCTTAGTGCCAGGGCGTGTATACGAGCAGTACTTC. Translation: CASSLVPGRVYEQYF.

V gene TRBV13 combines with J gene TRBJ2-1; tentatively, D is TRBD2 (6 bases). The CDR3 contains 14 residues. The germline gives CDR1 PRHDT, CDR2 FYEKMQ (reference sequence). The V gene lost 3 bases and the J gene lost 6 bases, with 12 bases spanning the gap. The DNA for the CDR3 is TGTGCCAGCAGCTTGGGGACTCCCGTCAATGAGCAGTTCTTC. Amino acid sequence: CASSLGTPVNEQFF.

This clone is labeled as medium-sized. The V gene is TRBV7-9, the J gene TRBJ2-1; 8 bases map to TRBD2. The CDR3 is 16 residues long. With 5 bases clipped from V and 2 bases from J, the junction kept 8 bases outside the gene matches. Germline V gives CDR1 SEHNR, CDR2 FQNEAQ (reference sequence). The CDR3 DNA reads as TGTGCCAGCAGCCTGCGGGGGGAGTCGGCCTACAATGAGCAGTTCTTC. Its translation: CASSLRGESAYNEQFF.

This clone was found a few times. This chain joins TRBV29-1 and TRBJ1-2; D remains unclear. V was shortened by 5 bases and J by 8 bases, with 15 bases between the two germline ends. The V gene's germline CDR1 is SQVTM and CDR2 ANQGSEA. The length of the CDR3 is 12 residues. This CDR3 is CSVSGIEGGYTF. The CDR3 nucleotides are TGCAGCGTTAGCGGGATCGAAGGAGGCTACACCTTC.

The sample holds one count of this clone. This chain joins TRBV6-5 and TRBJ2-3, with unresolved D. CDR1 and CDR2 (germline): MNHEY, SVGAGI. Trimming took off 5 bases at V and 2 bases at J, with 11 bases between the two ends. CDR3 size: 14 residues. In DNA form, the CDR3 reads TGTGCCAGCAGTCACGGTGGTTCCACAGATACGCAGTATTTT. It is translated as CASSHGGSTDTQYF.

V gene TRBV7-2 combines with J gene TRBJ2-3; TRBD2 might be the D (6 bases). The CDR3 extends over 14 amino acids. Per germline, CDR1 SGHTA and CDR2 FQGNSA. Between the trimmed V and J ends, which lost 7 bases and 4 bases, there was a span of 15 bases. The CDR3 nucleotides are TGTGCCAGCAATCCGGGAGTCTATGCAGATACGCAGTATTTT. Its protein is CASNPGVYADTQYF.

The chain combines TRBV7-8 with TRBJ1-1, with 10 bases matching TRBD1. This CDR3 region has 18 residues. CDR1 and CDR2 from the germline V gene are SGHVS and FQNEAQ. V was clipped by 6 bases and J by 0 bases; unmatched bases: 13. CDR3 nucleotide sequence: TGTGCCAGCAGTAGAAGGCCGGGACAGGGGACAATGAACACTGAAGCTTTCTTT. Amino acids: CASSRRPGQGTMNTEAFF.

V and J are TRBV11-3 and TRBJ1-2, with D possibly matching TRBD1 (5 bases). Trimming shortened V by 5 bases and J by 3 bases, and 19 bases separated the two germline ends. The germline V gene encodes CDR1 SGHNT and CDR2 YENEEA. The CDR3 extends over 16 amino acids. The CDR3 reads CASSRGPESGHYGYTF. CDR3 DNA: TGTGCCAGCAGCCGTGGTCCCGAATCAGGGCACTATGGCTACACCTTC.

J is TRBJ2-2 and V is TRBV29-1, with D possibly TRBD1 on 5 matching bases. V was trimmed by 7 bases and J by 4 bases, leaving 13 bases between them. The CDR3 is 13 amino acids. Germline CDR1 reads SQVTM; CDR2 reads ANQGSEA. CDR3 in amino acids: CSASQGPTGELFF. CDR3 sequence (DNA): TGCAGCGCCAGCCAGGGTCCCACCGGGGAGCTGTTTTTT.

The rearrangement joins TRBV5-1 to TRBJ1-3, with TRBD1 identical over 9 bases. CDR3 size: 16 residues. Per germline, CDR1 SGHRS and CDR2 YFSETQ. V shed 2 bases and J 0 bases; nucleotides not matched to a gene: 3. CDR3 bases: TGCGCCAGCAGCTTAACAGGGGGCTACTCTGGAAACACCATATATTTT. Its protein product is CASSLTGGYSGNTIYF.

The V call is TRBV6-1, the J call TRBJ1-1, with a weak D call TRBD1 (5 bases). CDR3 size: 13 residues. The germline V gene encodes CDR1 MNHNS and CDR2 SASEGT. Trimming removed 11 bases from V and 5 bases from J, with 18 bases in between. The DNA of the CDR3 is TGTGCCTCCCATGGGACTCGGATGACTGAAGCTTTCTTT. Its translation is CASHGTRMTEAFF.

The CDR3 loop is CASSPAGTGELFF. CDR3 DNA: TGTGCCAGCTCACCTGCCGGGACCGGGGAGCTGTTTTTT. The chain links TRBV18 to TRBJ2-2; D uncertain. Germline V gene lookup returns CDR1 KGHSH and CDR2 LQKENI. The CDR3 extends over 13 amino acids. V gave up 3 bases and J gave up 5 bases, with 7 bases separating them.

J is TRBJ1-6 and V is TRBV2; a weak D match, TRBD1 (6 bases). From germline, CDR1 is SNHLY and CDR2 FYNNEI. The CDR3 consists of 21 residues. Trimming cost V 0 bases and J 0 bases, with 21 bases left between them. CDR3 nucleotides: TGTGCCAGCAGTGAAGCGGTGCTGGGGGCCTTATCTAGCTCCTATAATTCACCCCTCCACTTT. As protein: CASSEAVLGALSSSYNSPLHF.

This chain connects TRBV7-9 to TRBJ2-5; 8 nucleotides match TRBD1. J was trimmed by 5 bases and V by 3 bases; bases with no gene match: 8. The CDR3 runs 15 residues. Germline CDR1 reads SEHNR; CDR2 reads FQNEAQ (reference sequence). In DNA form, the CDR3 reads TGTGCCAGCAGCTTCCCGAAAACAGGGGGTGAGACCCAGTACTTC. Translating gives CASSFPKTGGETQYF.

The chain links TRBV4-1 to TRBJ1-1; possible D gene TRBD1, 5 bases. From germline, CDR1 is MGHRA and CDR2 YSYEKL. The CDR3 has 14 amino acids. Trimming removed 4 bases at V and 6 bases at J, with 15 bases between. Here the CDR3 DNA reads TGCGCCAGCAGCCTCCAAAAGGGGTCCCCTGAAGCTTTCTTT. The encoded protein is CASSLQKGSPEAFF.

CDR3 DNA sequence: TGTGCCAGCACGGGGGCCGCGGAGACCCAGTACTTC. It specifies CASTGAAETQYF. This chain uses TRBV2 with TRBJ2-5; D may match TRBD1 or TRBD2 (6 bases each). The CDR3 is 12 residues long. The germline V gene encodes CDR1 SNHLY and CDR2 FYNNEI. Trimming pared 7 bases from V and 5 bases from J, leaving 11 bases between.

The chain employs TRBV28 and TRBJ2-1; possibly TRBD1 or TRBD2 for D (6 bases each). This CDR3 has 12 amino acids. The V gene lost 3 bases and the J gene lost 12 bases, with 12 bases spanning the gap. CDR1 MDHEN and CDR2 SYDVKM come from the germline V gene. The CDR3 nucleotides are TGTGCCAGCAGTTTCAGGGGAGGAGGGCAGTTCTTC. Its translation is CASSFRGGGQFF.

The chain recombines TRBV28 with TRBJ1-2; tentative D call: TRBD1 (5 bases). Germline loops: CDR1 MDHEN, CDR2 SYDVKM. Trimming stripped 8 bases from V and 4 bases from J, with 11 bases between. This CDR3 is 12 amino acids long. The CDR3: CASEGSFYGYTF. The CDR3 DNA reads TGTGCCAGCGAGGGGAGTTTCTATGGCTACACCTTC.

The CDR3 loop is CASSQDYGANVLTF. The CDR3 nucleotides read TGTGCCAGCAGCCAAGATTACGGGGCCAACGTCCTGACTTTC. The chain is built from TRBV14 and TRBJ2-6; D remains unclear. CDR3 length equals 14 residues. Trimming shortened V by 0 bases and J by 4 bases, and 4 bases separated the two germline ends. CDR1 is SGHDN and CDR2 is FVKESK in the germline V gene.

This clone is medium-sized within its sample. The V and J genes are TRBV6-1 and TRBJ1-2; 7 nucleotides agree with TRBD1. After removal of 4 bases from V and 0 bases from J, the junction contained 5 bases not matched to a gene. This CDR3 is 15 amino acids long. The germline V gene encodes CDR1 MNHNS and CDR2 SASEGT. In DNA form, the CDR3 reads TGTGCCAGCAGTGCTGGGGACAGTACTAACTATGGCTACACCTTC. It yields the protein CASSAGDSTNYGYTF.

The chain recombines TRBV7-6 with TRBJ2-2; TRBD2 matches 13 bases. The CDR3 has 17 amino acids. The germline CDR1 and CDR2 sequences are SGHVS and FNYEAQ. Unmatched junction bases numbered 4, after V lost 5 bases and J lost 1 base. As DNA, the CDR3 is TGTGCCAGCAGCCCACTAGCGGGGGGGCGGAACACCGGGGAGCTGTTTTTT. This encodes CASSPLAGGRNTGELFF.